Described below is a single T cell receptor (beta chain) sequence and its context. This clone's antigen is unknown. Per-nucleotide qualities are absent, and no much larger clonotype sits a single base away. TCRbeta CDR3 regions were amplified from genomic DNA by means of the immunoSEQ Assay, a bias-controlled multiplex PCR. The original methods were these. The number of nucleated cells in each sample was estimated from the amplification of reference gene primers within the assay. Sequence reads were collapsed and filtered to measure the absolute abundance of every unique TCRbeta CDR3 rearrangement. Productive Simpson clonality was computed per sample as the square root of Simpson's diversity index over productive rearrangements. What TCRdb holds here is the immuneACCESS table cut down to in-frame rearrangements. Part of the clones is not present; checked against another copy, under half of the missing clones reflect an unresolved V gene, and the others are unexplained. D and trimming come from the DNA, and the V and J calls and clone size come from that table. In this sample the table shows about 150,000 clones, around four fifths of which occur a single time. Roughly 8.4% of the sample goes to the ten largest clones.

This record belongs to a study of blood T cell repertoires in COVID-19 (TCRdb year 2020). Background on the whole study: Collaborator samples came from the United States, Italy and Spain and covered acute and convalescent phases of COVID-19. Where HLA class I and class II types were available, the types were taken from metadata supplied by the sample provider, not from assay-based typing. A freely available public database, intended as a resource for researchers studying the immune response to SARS-CoV-2, is where the repertoires were released. The dataset comprised deeply sampled blood TCRbeta repertoires from subjects exposed to, actively infected with, or recovered from COVID-19. Nearly every sample came with metadata listing a de-identified subject ID, COVID-19 status, age in years and sex. The material from the prospective study consisted of cDNA or gDNA derived from T cells, B-cell-depleted T cells, or PBMCs. The samples were drawn from two sources: the first 160 participants of the ongoing ImmuneRACE study, and 1,254 subjects contributed by 6 global collaborators.

General conclusions and limits of the study: The amount of clinical and demographic metadata varied by source and participant and was provided uncurated.

One collaborating source in Seattle enrolled patients during active infection and followed them longitudinally through the course of disease. The collaborating institutions used their own protocols to collect whole blood in K2EDTA tubes. For TCRbeta analysis, collaborator samples were shipped as frozen whole blood, as isolated PBMCs, or as DNA extracted from either sample type. V trim: 8 bases; J trim: 3 bases; unmatched bases: 6. Sequences SQVTM (CDR1) and ANQGSEA (CDR2) are obtained from the germline V gene. Including the terminal cysteine and phenylalanine, the CDR3 comprises 13 residues. Only CDR3 DNA remains: 39 bases, in frame from the first base.

This receptor was obtained from a woman older than 75 with COVID-19, enrolled during active disease. The chain joins TRBV29-1 to TRBJ2-5, with TRBD1 identical over 10 junction bases. Sequenced sample: peripheral blood. The sequence in DNA is TGCAGCTCTTGGGGACAGGGGAAAGAGACCCAGTACTTC. Its product reads: CSSWGQGKETQYF.